This is a list of T cell receptor beta chains from one sample in a study of identical twins. Via MiXCR, TCRdb re-called the 5' RACE reads, giving one row per CDR3 protein. The repertoire holds about 220,000 distinct CDR3 sequences, with roughly 7.5% as singletons. The sample was also reused in another study, on yellow fever vaccine responses in identical twins.

The sample was memory (CD45RO+) T cells sorted from blood. These receptors all stem from a woman under 30 in good health. The CDR3 runs from the conserved cysteine through the conserved F or W. The D gene is left open where the match is weak. Size is stated for part of the rows, as once, few or many counts, or as a class when the clone is expanded.

CDR3	DNA	D	length	size	V	J
CSASPGTQAAYEQYF	TGCAGTGCTAGTCCCGGGACTCAAGCGGCCTACGAGCAGTACTTC	NA	15	NA	TRBV20-1	TRBJ2-7
CAWSDRGQALHF	TGTGCCTGGAGTGACAGGGGCCAGGCCCTCCACTTT	TRBD1	12	few	TRBV30	TRBJ1-6
CSAPPSGRVDGNEQYF	TGCAGTGCTCCTCCTAGCGGGAGGGTGGACGGTAACGAGCAGTACTTC	TRBD2	16	many	TRBV20-1	TRBJ2-7
CASSLAGVGAYEQYF	TGTGCCAGCAGTTTAGCTGGGGTGGGGGCCTACGAGCAGTACTTC	NA	15	few	TRBV12-3/TRBV12-4	TRBJ2-7
CASSHRETSGGHQETQYF	TGTGCCAGCAGCCACCGAGAGACTAGCGGGGGGCACCAAGAGACCCAGTACTTC	TRBD2	18	NA	TRBV3-1	TRBJ2-5
CASSGDRDADTQYF	TGTGCCAGCAGTGGGGACAGGGATGCAGATACGCAGTATTTT	TRBD1	14	many	TRBV25-1	TRBJ2-3
CASRWAPGQGVEANYGYTF	TGTGCCAGCAGATGGGCCCCTGGACAGGGAGTAGAAGCTAACTATGGCTACACCTTC	NA	19	few	TRBV21-1	TRBJ1-2
CSASPTGTSGSYEQFF	TGCAGTGCTAGCCCAACCGGGACTAGCGGGAGTTATGAGCAGTTCTTC	TRBD2	16	NA	TRBV20-1	TRBJ2-1
CASKRGGRETQYF	TGTGCCAGCAAGCGGGGGGGTAGGGAGACCCAGTACTTC	TRBD2	13	NA	TRBV6-1	TRBJ2-5
CATSRLRQDSPLHF	TGTGCCACCAGCAGACTACGACAGGATTCACCCCTCCACTTT	NA	14	many	TRBV15	TRBJ1-6
CASSFPPTGYGYTF	TGTGCCAGCAGTTTCCCTCCGACAGGCTATGGCTACACCTTC	NA	14	NA	TRBV28	TRBJ1-2